This TCR beta chain emerged from a study of regulatory dendritic cells for organ transplantation. Study observations and caveats: The most alloreactive TCR clonotypes were found in resting memory CD8+ cells. Memory T cells were less diverse than naive, with memory CD8+ most oligoclonal. Alloreactive memory CD8+ T cell pools varied considerably between individuals.

CDR3 length equals 13 residues. The J segment lost 8 bases and the V segment lost 5 bases, leaving 4 bases of the junction unmatched. Germline values: CDR1 SNHLY, CDR2 FYNNEI. On this clone: Antigen specificity is unknown.

Naive CD45RA+ and memory CD45RO+ CD4+ or CD8+ T cells were FACS-sorted. The protocol was immunoSEQ multiplex PCR, while the TCRdb copy is restricted to in-frame clones and leaves out a portion. The sample has under 40,000 clones; under 95% are singletons. J is TRBJ2-1 and V is TRBV2; 9 bases agree with TRBD1. Source material: naive CD8+ T cells from blood. Subset described: CD45RA+ naive T cells. This sequence was found in a human donor in good health. The DNA for the CDR3 is TGTGCCAGCAGTCCGGACAGGGGATATGAGCAGTTCTTC. The encoded protein is CASSPDRGYEQFF.